This TCR beta chain was recorded in a study of blood T cell repertoires in COVID-19. Study-level background: Acute and convalescent COVID-19 samples came from the United States, Italy and Spain.

CDR1 and CDR2 (germline): LGHDT, YNNKEL (reference sequence). The CDR3 length is 14 residues. V was trimmed by 4 bases and J by 12 bases, leaving 19 bases between them. As originally analysed: Quantification of nucleated cells was approximated via reference gene primer amplification. Using immunoSEQ multiplex PCR, the repertoire was profiled, and TCRdb retains in-frame clones only, with some absent. V and J calls plus clone size are reproduced from that table; the DNA served to infer D and trimming. The sample consists of about 400,000 clones, roughly 86% of them appearing once. J is TRBJ2-4 and V is TRBV3-1 (or the pseudogene TRBV3-2), with D possibly matching TRBD1 (6 bases). What was sequenced was PBMCs or T cells enriched from blood (not recorded which). This receptor was obtained from a woman aged 40-49 years with acute COVID-19. The CDR3: CASSLTPLTGSQYF. The CDR3 region has the DNA TGTGCCAGCAGCCTAACCCCCCTAACAGGGAGTCAGTACTTC.